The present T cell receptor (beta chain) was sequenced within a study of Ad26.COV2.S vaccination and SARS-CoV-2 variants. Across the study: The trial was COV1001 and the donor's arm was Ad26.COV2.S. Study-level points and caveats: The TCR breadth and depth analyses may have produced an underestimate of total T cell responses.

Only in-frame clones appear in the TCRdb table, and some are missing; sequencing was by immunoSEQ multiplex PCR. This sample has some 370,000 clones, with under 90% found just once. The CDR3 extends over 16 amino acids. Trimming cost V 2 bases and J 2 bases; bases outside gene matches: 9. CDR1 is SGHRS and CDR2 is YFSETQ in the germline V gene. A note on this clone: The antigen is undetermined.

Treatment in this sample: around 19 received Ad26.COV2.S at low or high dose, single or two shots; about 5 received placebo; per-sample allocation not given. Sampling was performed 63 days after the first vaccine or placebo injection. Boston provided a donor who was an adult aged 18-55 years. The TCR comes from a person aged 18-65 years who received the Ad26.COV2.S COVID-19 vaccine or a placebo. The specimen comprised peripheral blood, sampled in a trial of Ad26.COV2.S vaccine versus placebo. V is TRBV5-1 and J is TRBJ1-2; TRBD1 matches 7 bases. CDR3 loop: CASSFMPGQTNYGYTF. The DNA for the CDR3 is TGCGCCAGCAGCTTTATGCCGGGACAGACAAACTATGGCTACACCTTC.